Below, 2 T cell receptor beta chains from the same sample are listed, as sequenced in a study of blood T cell repertoires in COVID-19. Profiled with immunoSEQ multiplex PCR; TCRdb holds only in-frame clones, not every one. In the table there are approximately 70,000 clones, around 79% of which are singletons. Material for sequencing was peripheral blood. The receptors here all came from a man between 60 and 70 years old with active or convalescent COVID-19.

J is TRBJ2-3 and V is TRBV4-1, with TRBD2 matching over 12 bases. The trim removed 0 bases at V and 4 bases at J, leaving 8 bases unmatched. Germline V lookup: CDR1 MGHRA, CDR2 YSYEKL. The CDR3 contains 18 residues. Here the CDR3 reads CASSQEAPTSGGPDTQYF. The CDR3 DNA reads as TGCGCCAGCAGCCAAGAAGCCCCCACTAGCGGGGGGCCAGATACGCAGTATTTT.

This chain uses TRBV7-9 with TRBJ2-1, with 8 bases matching TRBD2. Unmatched junction bases numbered 1, after V lost 5 bases and J lost 4 bases. The CDR3 length is 13 residues. Germline CDR1 is SEHNR and CDR2 is FQNEAQ (reference sequence). The CDR3 DNA is TGTGCCAGCAGCCGCGGGGGGTACAATGAGCAGTTCTTC. Translated, it gives CASSRGGYNEQFF. Full variable domain (missing parts from reference TRBV7-9 and TRBJ2-1): DTGVSQNPRHKITKRGQNVTFRCDPISEHNRLYWYRQTLGQGPEFLTYFQNEAQLEKSRLLSDRFSAERPKGSFSTLEIQRTEQGDSAMYLCASSRGGYNEQFFGPGTRLTVL.